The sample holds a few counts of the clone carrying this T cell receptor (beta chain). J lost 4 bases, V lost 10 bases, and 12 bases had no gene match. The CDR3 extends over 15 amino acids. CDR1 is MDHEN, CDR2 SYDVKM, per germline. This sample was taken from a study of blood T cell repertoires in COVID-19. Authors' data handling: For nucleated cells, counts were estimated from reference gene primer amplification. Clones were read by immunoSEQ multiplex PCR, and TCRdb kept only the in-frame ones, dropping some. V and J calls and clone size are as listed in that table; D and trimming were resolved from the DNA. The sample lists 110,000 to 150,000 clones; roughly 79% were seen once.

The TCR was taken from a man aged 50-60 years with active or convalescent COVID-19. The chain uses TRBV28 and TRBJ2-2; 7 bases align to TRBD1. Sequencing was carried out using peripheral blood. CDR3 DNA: TGTGCCATCACCAGACAGGGACGAGGCACCGGGGAGCTGTTTTTT. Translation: CAITRQGRGTGELFF.